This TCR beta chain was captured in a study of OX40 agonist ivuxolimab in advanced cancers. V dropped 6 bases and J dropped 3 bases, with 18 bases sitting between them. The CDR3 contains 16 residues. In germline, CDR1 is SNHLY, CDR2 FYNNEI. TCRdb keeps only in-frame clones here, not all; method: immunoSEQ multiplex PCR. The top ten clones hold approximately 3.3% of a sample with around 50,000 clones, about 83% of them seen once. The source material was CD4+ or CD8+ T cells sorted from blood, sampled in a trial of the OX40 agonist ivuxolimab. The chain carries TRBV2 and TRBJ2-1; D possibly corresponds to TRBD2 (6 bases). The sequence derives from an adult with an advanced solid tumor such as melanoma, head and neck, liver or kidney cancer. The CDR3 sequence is CASRAASAPGYNEQFF. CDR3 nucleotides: TGTGCCAGCAGGGCTGCTAGCGCCCCGGGCTACAATGAGCAGTTCTTC.